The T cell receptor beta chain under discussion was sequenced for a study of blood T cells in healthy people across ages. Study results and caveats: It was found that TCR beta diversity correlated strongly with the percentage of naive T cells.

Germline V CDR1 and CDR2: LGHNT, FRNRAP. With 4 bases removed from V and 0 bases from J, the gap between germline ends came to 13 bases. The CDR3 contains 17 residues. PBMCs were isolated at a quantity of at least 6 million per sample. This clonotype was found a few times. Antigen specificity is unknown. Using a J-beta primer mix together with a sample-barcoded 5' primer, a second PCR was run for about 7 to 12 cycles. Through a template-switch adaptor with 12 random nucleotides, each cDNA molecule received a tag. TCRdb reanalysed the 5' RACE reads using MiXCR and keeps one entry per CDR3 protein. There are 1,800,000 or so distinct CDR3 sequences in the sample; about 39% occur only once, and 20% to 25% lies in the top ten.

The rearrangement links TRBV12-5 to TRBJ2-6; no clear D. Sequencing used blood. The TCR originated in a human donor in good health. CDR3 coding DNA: TGTGCTAGTGGTTCGGGTCCTTTCCCCTCTGGGGCCAACGTCCTGACTTTC. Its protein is CASGSGPFPSGANVLTF.